These T cell receptor beta chains were read from a single sample in a study of cytomegalovirus exposure and HLA in healthy donors. Some clones are missing from TCRdb's copy, which holds only in-frame ones; the method was immunoSEQ multiplex PCR. The listing contains about 200,000 clones. The sequencing input was PBMCs. These receptors all come from a woman aged 25-40 years in good health and CMV-seropositive. Both conserved end residues are part of each CDR3. The D gene is left open where the match is weak.

d_gene: .; v_gene: TRBV4-1; j_gene: TRBJ2-3; CDR3nt: TGCGCCAGCAGCCAAGATGCACAGGGATTCACAGATACGCAGTATTTT; CDR3aa: CASSQDAQGFTDTQYF
d_gene: .; v_gene: TRBV2; j_gene: TRBJ1-2; CDR3nt: TGTGCCAGCAGTGAAGCGCGCGGGAATGGCTACACCTTC; CDR3aa: CASSEARGNGYTF
d_gene: TRBD1; v_gene: TRBV19; j_gene: TRBJ1-3; CDR3nt: TGTGCCAGTAGTAGGGACAGGACGAACTCTGGAAACACCATATATTTT; CDR3aa: CASSRDRTNSGNTIYF
d_gene: TRBD2; v_gene: TRBV6-5; j_gene: TRBJ2-7; CDR3nt: TGTGCCAGCAGTTACTCCGGGGCTAGCGGCTACGAGCAGTACTTC; CDR3aa: CASSYSGASGYEQYF
d_gene: .; v_gene: TRBV7-9; j_gene: TRBJ2-1; CDR3nt: TGTGCCAGCAGTCGGGACTTACCGACCTACAATGAGCAGTTCTTC; CDR3aa: CASSRDLPTYNEQFF
d_gene: .; v_gene: TRBV19; j_gene: TRBJ1-1; CDR3nt: TGTGCCAGTATCGGAAAAGGCGGTTCTGAAGCTTTCTTT; CDR3aa: CASIGKGGSEAFF
d_gene: .; v_gene: TRBV10-3; j_gene: TRBJ2-5; CDR3nt: TGTGCCATCAGTGATAGAGGGGGTGAGGAGACCCAGTACTTC; CDR3aa: CAISDRGGEETQYF
d_gene: .; v_gene: TRBV19; j_gene: TRBJ2-3; CDR3nt: TGTGCCAGTAGCTCAGGCAGGAACACAGATACGCAGTATTTT; CDR3aa: CASSSGRNTDTQYF
d_gene: TRBD1; v_gene: TRBV5-1; j_gene: TRBJ2-7; CDR3nt: TGCGCCAGCACCCCGACAGGGGGGTACTACGAGCAGTACTTC; CDR3aa: CASTPTGGYYEQYF
d_gene: TRBD1; v_gene: TRBV15; j_gene: TRBJ2-7; CDR3nt: TGTGCCACCAGCAGGCCCGTAACCGGGACAGGGCACTCCTACGAGCAGTACTTC; CDR3aa: CATSRPVTGTGHSYEQYF
d_gene: .; v_gene: TRBV9; j_gene: TRBJ2-1; CDR3nt: TGTGCCAGCAGCGCTAGCGCGAGCTCCTACAATGAGCAGTTCTTC; CDR3aa: CASSASASSYNEQFF
d_gene: TRBD1; v_gene: TRBV28; j_gene: TRBJ2-7; CDR3nt: TGTGCCAGCAGTTTAATAACAGGGGACAACTACGAGCAGTACTTC; CDR3aa: CASSLITGDNYEQYF
d_gene: TRBD1; v_gene: TRBV5-5; j_gene: TRBJ1-2; CDR3nt: TGTGCCAGCAGCTTGAGGACAGGGGGGGAATATGGCTACACCTTC; CDR3aa: CASSLRTGGEYGYTF
d_gene: TRBD2; v_gene: TRBV27; j_gene: TRBJ2-3; CDR3nt: TGTGCCAGCAGTTCGAGACTAGCGGGGGTCGGCACAGATACGCAGTATTTT; CDR3aa: CASSSRLAGVGTDTQYF
d_gene: TRBD1; v_gene: TRBV6-5; j_gene: TRBJ1-2; CDR3nt: TGTGCCAGCAGTTACCGGGACAGGTACTATTTCGGCTACACCTTC; CDR3aa: CASSYRDRYYFGYTF
d_gene: .; v_gene: TRBV7-6; j_gene: TRBJ2-2; CDR3nt: TGTGCCAGCAGCTTAGTAACAGGGTTCTATGGCACCGGGGAGCTGTTTTTT; CDR3aa: CASSLVTGFYGTGELFF
d_gene: .; v_gene: TRBV6-6; j_gene: TRBJ2-3; CDR3nt: TGTGCCAGCAGTTTTTACGGTGCAGATACGCAGTATTTT; CDR3aa: CASSFYGADTQYF
d_gene: TRBD1; v_gene: TRBV28; j_gene: TRBJ2-7; CDR3nt: TGTGCCAGCACCTTAACCGGGACAGGGGGGTACGAGCAGTACTTC; CDR3aa: CASTLTGTGGYEQYF
d_gene: TRBD2; v_gene: TRBV7-9; j_gene: TRBJ2-1; CDR3nt: TGTGCCAGCAGCTCGGGACTAGCGGTGTACAATGAGCAGTTCTTC; CDR3aa: CASSSGLAVYNEQFF
d_gene: TRBD2; v_gene: TRBV19; j_gene: TRBJ2-1; CDR3nt: TGTGCCAGTAGCCTCCGGACTAGCGGGGCTTCGAGCTCCTACAATGAGCAGTTCTTC; CDR3aa: CASSLRTSGASSSYNEQFF
d_gene: TRBD1; v_gene: TRBV5-1; j_gene: TRBJ1-6; CDR3nt: TGCGCCAGCAGCTTCACAGGGGATAATTCACCCCTCCACTTT; CDR3aa: CASSFTGDNSPLHF
d_gene: .; v_gene: TRBV20-1; j_gene: TRBJ1-1; CDR3nt: TGCAGTGCTATGGGGCGAACTGAAGCTTTCTTT; CDR3aa: CSAMGRTEAFF
d_gene: .; v_gene: TRBV25-1; j_gene: TRBJ1-5; CDR3nt: TGTGCCAGCAGTGAAGGACAGATCAATCAGCCCCAGCATTTT; CDR3aa: CASSEGQINQPQHF
d_gene: .; v_gene: TRBV4-2; j_gene: TRBJ2-2; CDR3nt: TGTGCCAGCAGCCAAGACAGGGCCAACACCGGGGAGCTGTTTTTT; CDR3aa: CASSQDRANTGELFF
d_gene: TRBD2; v_gene: TRBV4-1; j_gene: TRBJ2-4; CDR3nt: TGCGCCAGCAGCCAAGACCGGGGACTAGCGGGGCGCTTAGCCAAAAACATTCAGTACTTC; CDR3aa: CASSQDRGLAGRLAKNIQYF
d_gene: TRBD2; v_gene: TRBV5-6; j_gene: TRBJ2-5; CDR3nt: TGTGCCAGCAGCTTCTCTAGCGGGAGCATCCAAGAGACCCAGTACTTC; CDR3aa: CASSFSSGSIQETQYF
d_gene: TRBD2; v_gene: TRBV2; j_gene: TRBJ2-3; CDR3nt: TGTGCCAGCAGTGAATTCCGAGTTAGCGGGAGCACAGATACGCAGTATTTT; CDR3aa: CASSEFRVSGSTDTQYF
d_gene: TRBD2; v_gene: TRBV28; j_gene: TRBJ2-5; CDR3nt: TGTGCCAGCAGTTCTAGCGGGAGTGGAGAGACCCAGTACTTC; CDR3aa: CASSSSGSGETQYF
d_gene: TRBD1; v_gene: TRBV10-3; j_gene: TRBJ2-1; CDR3nt: TGTGCCATCAGTGAGCTCCCAGGGGGACGGACCTACAATGAGCAGTTCTTC; CDR3aa: CAISELPGGRTYNEQFF
d_gene: .; v_gene: TRBV18; j_gene: TRBJ1-3; CDR3nt: TGTGCCAGCTCCGCGGAGAGCTCTGGAAACACCATATATTTT; CDR3aa: CASSAESSGNTIYF
d_gene: .; v_gene: TRBV5-1; j_gene: TRBJ2-7; CDR3nt: TGCGCCAGCAGCAATATTCGGGACGAGCAGTACTTC; CDR3aa: CASSNIRDEQYF
d_gene: .; v_gene: TRBV29-1; j_gene: TRBJ2-6; CDR3nt: TGCAGCGTTGAAGTGGGGACTTCTGGGGCCAACGTCCTGACTTTC; CDR3aa: CSVEVGTSGANVLTF
d_gene: .; v_gene: TRBV6-6; j_gene: TRBJ2-1; CDR3nt: TGTGCCAGCAGTCTAAGCCGGGACAAGAATGAGCAGTTCTTC; CDR3aa: CASSLSRDKNEQFF
d_gene: TRBD1; v_gene: TRBV5-1; j_gene: TRBJ2-5; CDR3nt: TGCGCCAGCAGCGCAACAGGGGGCTTACAAGAGACCCAGTACTTC; CDR3aa: CASSATGGLQETQYF
d_gene: .; v_gene: TRBV7-9; j_gene: TRBJ1-1; CDR3nt: TGTGCCAGCAGCTCTGGGGGGACTGAACGCACTGAAGCTTTCTTT; CDR3aa: CASSSGGTERTEAFF
d_gene: TRBD1; v_gene: TRBV19; j_gene: TRBJ1-1; CDR3nt: TGTGCCAGCAAATCTTCGGGGACAGACCTTCCCCCGGGGAACACTGAAGCTTTCTTT; CDR3aa: CASKSSGTDLPPGNTEAFF
d_gene: TRBD2; v_gene: TRBV5-6; j_gene: TRBJ2-7; CDR3nt: TGTGCCAGCAGCTCAGGGACTACTTCCTACGAGCAGTACTTC; CDR3aa: CASSSGTTSYEQYF
d_gene: .; v_gene: TRBV28; j_gene: TRBJ1-3; CDR3nt: TGTGCCAGCAGTTTAGGCAGGGGTTCTGGAAACACCATATATTTT; CDR3aa: CASSLGRGSGNTIYF
d_gene: .; v_gene: TRBV6-5; j_gene: TRBJ1-1; CDR3nt: TGTGCCAGCTCTCTCAGGCGCTATAGGACTGAAGCTTTCTTT; CDR3aa: CASSLRRYRTEAFF
d_gene: .; v_gene: TRBV7-9; j_gene: TRBJ2-3; CDR3nt: TGTGCCAGCAGCTTAGGGACCAGGGAAGGGGATACGCAGTATTTT; CDR3aa: CASSLGTREGDTQYF
d_gene: .; v_gene: TRBV28; j_gene: TRBJ1-2; CDR3nt: TGTGCCAGCAGTTTGCGGGGGATCTATGGCTACACCTTC; CDR3aa: CASSLRGIYGYTF
d_gene: .; v_gene: TRBV5-4; j_gene: TRBJ1-1; CDR3nt: TGTGCCAGCAGCTTGGCAGGGCGCCCTAAGAACACTGAAGCTTTCTTT; CDR3aa: CASSLAGRPKNTEAFF
d_gene: .; v_gene: TRBV4-2; j_gene: TRBJ2-4; CDR3nt: TGTGCCAGCAGCCAAGGGGTGGTAGCCCCGTTAATTCAGTACTTC; CDR3aa: CASSQGVVAPLIQYF
d_gene: TRBD2; v_gene: TRBV19; j_gene: TRBJ2-3; CDR3nt: TGTGCCAGTAGTAGCGGACTAGCGGGAGGCCGACGGTTT; CDR3aa: CASSSGLAGGRRF
d_gene: .; v_gene: TRBV6-1; j_gene: TRBJ2-1; CDR3nt: TGTGCCAGCAGTGAAAACCGGGGGGCGCAGGGGGAGCAGTTCTTC; CDR3aa: CASSENRGAQGEQFF
d_gene: .; v_gene: TRBV20-1; j_gene: TRBJ1-2; CDR3nt: TGCGCCACATCAGGGGATTATGGCTACACCTTC; CDR3aa: CATSGDYGYTF
d_gene: .; v_gene: TRBV7-9; j_gene: TRBJ2-6; CDR3nt: TGTGCCAGCAGCTTAGTGCGGGGAGCCAACGTCCTGACTTTC; CDR3aa: CASSLVRGANVLTF
d_gene: TRBD2; v_gene: TRBV2; j_gene: TRBJ2-1; CDR3nt: TGTGCCAGCAAGAGAGCGGGGGGAACCGGTAATGAGCAGTTCTTC; CDR3aa: CASKRAGGTGNEQFF
d_gene: .; v_gene: TRBV14; j_gene: TRBJ1-5; CDR3nt: TGTGCCAGCAGCCAAGTGCCGGGGCAGCCCCAGCATTTT; CDR3aa: CASSQVPGQPQHF
d_gene: TRBD1; v_gene: TRBV6-1; j_gene: TRBJ1-4; CDR3nt: TGTGCCAGCAGTGCCCGGGACAGGGGTGATGAAAAACTGTTTTTT; CDR3aa: CASSARDRGDEKLFF
d_gene: .; v_gene: TRBV25-1; j_gene: TRBJ2-1; CDR3nt: TGTGCCAGCAGTAACAGGGTAGGGAATGAGCAGTTCTTC; CDR3aa: CASSNRVGNEQFF
d_gene: TRBD2; v_gene: TRBV27; j_gene: TRBJ2-1; CDR3nt: TGTGCCAGCGGCCCCGGGAGGGGAAATGAGCAGTTCTTC; CDR3aa: CASGPGRGNEQFF
d_gene: TRBD1; v_gene: TRBV18; j_gene: TRBJ2-2; CDR3nt: TGTGCCAGCTCACCGGGACAGGGGGCCACCGGGGAGCTGTTTTTT; CDR3aa: CASSPGQGATGELFF
d_gene: TRBD1; v_gene: TRBV6-1; j_gene: TRBJ1-6; CDR3nt: TGTGCCAGCAGTGAAGCGGACAGGGGGGCGTATAATTCACCCCTCCACTTT; CDR3aa: CASSEADRGAYNSPLHF
d_gene: .; v_gene: TRBV5-4; j_gene: TRBJ1-1; CDR3nt: TGTGCCAGCAGCTCCACTATAACGGCCCTGAACACTGAAGCTTTCTTT; CDR3aa: CASSSTITALNTEAFF